This T cell receptor (beta chain) was profiled in a study of patients and donors after allogeneic stem cell transplantation. This clonotype has at least ten counts. The CDR3 is 14 residues long. Per germline, CDR1 ENHRY and CDR2 SYGVKD. V shed 6 bases and J shed 0 bases, with 9 bases lying between them. TCRdb called the RT-PCR reads again in MiXCR, with one record for every CDR3 protein. The top ten hold 48% of the sample, which has about 26,000 distinct CDR3 sequences, 6.5% to 10% seen once. The chain uses TRBV10-3 and TRBJ1-3; D is unresolved. Sequenced input: blood, either unsorted or a sorted T cell fraction (not recorded which). The clonotype originates from a human donor who was either an allogeneic HSCT recipient or a stem cell or donor lymphocyte infusion donor (not recorded which). It is not recorded whose cells these are; they may come from a transplant donor. The CDR3 sequence is CAISRLLSGNTIYF. The CDR3 nucleotides read TGTGCCATCAGCAGACTGCTCTCTGGAAACACCATATATTTT.